One and the same sample provided the 27 T cell receptor beta chains below, sequenced in a study of OX40 agonist ivuxolimab in advanced cancers. Method: immunoSEQ multiplex PCR; TCRdb's copy keeps in-frame clones and lacks some. Among 5,400 or so clones listed, approximately 59% were seen once. This sample comprised CD4+ or CD8+ T cells sorted from blood, obtained in a trial of the OX40 agonist ivuxolimab. These receptors all stem from an adult with an advanced solid tumor such as melanoma, head and neck, liver or kidney cancer.

The chain joins TRBV30 to TRBJ1-1; 9 nucleotides match TRBD1. Per germline, CDR1 GTSNPN and CDR2 SVGIG (reference sequence). The CDR3 loop spans 16 amino acids. V trimming: 2 bases; J trimming: 4 bases; junction bases outside the gene matches: 11. CDR3 nucleotide sequence: TGTGCCTGGAGTAAGGGAACAGGGGGCTTTGGCACTGAAGCTTTCTTT. This sequence encodes CAWSKGTGGFGTEAFF.

V usage is TRBV6-5 and J usage is TRBJ1-2; TRBD1 is a possible D gene (5 bases). CDR1 and CDR2 (germline): MNHEY, SVGAGI. CDR3 size: 10 residues. V gave up 7 bases and J gave up 5 bases, with 5 bases separating them. The CDR3 bases are TGTGCCAGCAAGGGGTATGGCTACACCTTC. It yields the protein CASKGYGYTF.

The chain couples TRBV5-1 to TRBJ2-1, with 9 bases fitting TRBD2. V gave up 4 bases and J gave up 7 bases; unmatched junction bases: 9. Per the germline V gene, CDR1 is SGHRS and CDR2 is YFSETQ. The CDR3 is made up of 15 amino acids. The CDR3 reads CASSPFLAGRNEQFF. As DNA, the CDR3 is TGCGCCAGCAGCCCCTTCCTAGCGGGAAGGAATGAGCAGTTCTTC.

This chain connects TRBV5-1 to TRBJ1-3; D not certain. CDR3 size: 16 residues. Germline V gives CDR1 SGHRS, CDR2 YFSETQ. Trimming removed 5 bases from V and 0 bases from J, with 15 bases in between. The CDR3 DNA reads as TGCGCCAGCAGGTCGCGCGTTGGAATCTCTGGAAACACCATATATTTT. This gives the protein CASRSRVGISGNTIYF.

This clone showed up just a few times. This chain connects TRBV4-1 to TRBJ1-6, with 9 bases aligning to TRBD1. V lost 5 bases, J lost 5 bases, and 7 bases stayed unmatched. The CDR3 extends over 16 amino acids. Germline V gene lookup returns CDR1 MGHRA and CDR2 YSYEKL. This chain's CDR3 is CASSEVQGANNSPLHF. The CDR3 region has the DNA TGCGCCAGCAGCGAAGTACAGGGGGCGAATAATTCACCCCTCCACTTT.

In DNA form, the CDR3 reads TGTGCCAGCAGTGTTCGCGACTACGAGCAGTACTTC. Amino acid sequence: CASSVRDYEQYF. The rearrangement links TRBV5-5 to TRBJ2-7, with D unresolved. Trimming stripped 5 bases from V and 3 bases from J, with 9 bases between. This CDR3 region has 12 residues. The germline CDR1 and CDR2 sequences are SGHKS and YYEKEE (reference sequence).

This clone is medium-sized within its sample. The chain joins TRBV5-4 to TRBJ2-7; tentative D call: TRBD2 (5 bases). Trimming removed 4 bases from V and 12 bases from J, with 14 bases in between. The CDR3 loop spans 11 amino acids. The germline CDR1 and CDR2 sequences are SGHNT and YYREEE (reference sequence). CDR3 sequence reads: CASSHGEQRYF. The CDR3 DNA is TGTGCCAGCAGCCACGGGGAGCAGCGGTACTTC.

About this clone itself: A far bigger clonotype differs at one base, so this is likely a read error. This chain links TRBV1 with TRBJ2-7; the table's D call, TRBD1, has no DNA check behind it. TRBV1 is tagged as a pseudogene. This CDR3 has 16 amino acids. CDR3: CTSSQVSTGSSYEQYF. The CDR3 nucleotides read TGCACCAGCAGCCAAGTGTCTACAGGGAGCTCCTACGAGCAGTACTTC.

Of note for this clone: At one of its ends the junction is not consistent with the germline gene, which may arise from a read error. The V call is TRBV7-7, the J call TRBJ2-2; 8 bases align to TRBD1. This CDR3 region has 18 residues. From germline, CDR1 is SSHAT and CDR2 FNYEAQ (reference sequence). Here the CDR3 reads CASSFLPPDRGETGELFF. Written as DNA, the CDR3 is TGTGCTAGCAGCTTCCTCCCCCCCGACAGGGGAGAGACCGGGGAGCTGTTTTTT.

By frequency in the sample, this clone is medium-sized. This chain uses TRBV14 with TRBJ2-7; no clear D. Germline V gives CDR1 SGHDN, CDR2 FVKESK. The V and J ends lost 10 bases and 0 bases respectively, with 10 bases between them. The CDR3 is 12 amino acids. In DNA, the CDR3 is TGTGCCACGGCCCGCGACTCCTACGAGCAGTACTTC. This gives the protein CATARDSYEQYF.

The rearrangement links TRBV28 to TRBJ2-5, with 7 bases matching TRBD1. This CDR3 comprises 15 residues. Germline V gene lookup returns CDR1 MDHEN and CDR2 SYDVKM. The trim removed 5 bases at V and 0 bases at J, leaving 6 bases unmatched. The CDR3 is CASSPTGWYQETQYF. CDR3 in DNA: TGTGCCAGCAGTCCGACAGGGTGGTACCAAGAGACCCAGTACTTC.

J is TRBJ2-2 and V is TRBV5-5, with 10 bases fitting TRBD1. V trimming: 3 bases; J trimming: 6 bases; junction bases outside the gene matches: 8. The CDR3 runs 16 residues. Germline CDR1 SGHKS, CDR2 YYEKEE (reference sequence). CDR3 in amino acids: CASSSTGTGESGELFF. The CDR3 coding sequence is TGTGCCAGCAGCTCGACTGGGACAGGGGAATCCGGGGAGCTGTTTTTT.

The chain combines TRBV10-3 with TRBJ1-5; D remains unclear. The ends were cut back, 0 bases at V and 6 bases at J, with 6 bases in the middle. The CDR3 has 13 residues. Germline V gene lookup returns CDR1 ENHRY and CDR2 SYGVKD. The CDR3 protein is CAISESGIQPQHF. CDR3 nucleotides: TGTGCCATCAGTGAGTCTGGGATTCAGCCCCAGCATTTT.

The J gene is TRBJ1-1, the V gene TRBV7-9; D is unresolved. V lost 5 bases to trimming and J lost 5 bases, with 18 bases between them. The CDR3 runs to 15 residues. Per germline, CDR1 SEHNR and CDR2 FQNEAQ (reference sequence). This CDR3 is CASSPADLGGTEAFF. The CDR3, as DNA: TGTGCCAGCAGCCCGGCGGACTTGGGAGGGACTGAAGCTTTCTTT.

This clone appeared a few times. This chain joins TRBV5-6 and TRBJ1-5; D remains unclear. This CDR3 region has 14 residues. The germline CDR1 and CDR2 sequences are SGHDT and YYEEEE. V lost 4 bases to trimming and J lost 7 bases, with 15 bases between them. This CDR3 reads CASSPRSGVQPQHF. For the CDR3, the DNA is TGTGCCAGCAGCCCTAGGTCGGGCGTCCAGCCCCAGCATTTT.

This chain links TRBV7-9 with TRBJ2-4, with 13 bases identical to TRBD2. V shed 1 base and J 2 bases; nucleotides not matched to a gene: 8. This CDR3 has 19 residues. The germline CDR1 and CDR2 sequences are SEHNR and FQNEAQ (reference sequence). CDR3 region: CASSLVGGLAGATKNIQYF. The CDR3 DNA reads as TGTGCCAGCAGCTTAGTTGGAGGACTAGCGGGAGCAACCAAAAACATTCAGTACTTC.

This clone was found a few times. DNA of the CDR3: TGCGCCAGCAGCCAAGTGGGGGCTCCCGACAAGGGGGCCAAAGGCTACACCTTC. Translation: CASSQVGAPDKGAKGYTF. The chain recombines TRBV4-1 with TRBJ1-2; TRBD1 matches 7 bases. The germline V gene encodes CDR1 MGHRA and CDR2 YSYEKL. This CDR3 spans 18 amino acids. After removal of 1 base from V and 8 bases from J, the junction contained 19 bases not matched to a gene.

V gene TRBV6-6 combines with J gene TRBJ1-2; D unclear. The germline V gene has CDR1 MNHNY and CDR2 SVGAGI (reference sequence). Trimming stripped 4 bases from V and 7 bases from J, with 7 bases between. The CDR3 sequence is 11 residues long. The CDR3 loop reads CASSSEGGYTF. CDR3 nucleotide sequence: TGTGCCAGCAGTTCGGAGGGTGGCTACACCTTC.

This clone came up a few times. The genes are TRBV5-1 and TRBJ2-1, with TRBD2 matching 11 bases. V gave up 7 bases and J gave up 1 base; unmatched junction bases: 4. CDR3 size: 15 residues. Germline values: CDR1 SGHRS, CDR2 YFSETQ. The CDR3 coding sequence is TGCGCCAGCTCTAGCGGGAGGATGTCCTACAATGAGCAGTTCTTC. Its protein product is CASSSGRMSYNEQFF.

This clone was found a few times. The CDR3: CASSTRRGPGYGYTF. The CDR3 nucleotides are TGTGCCAGCAGCACAAGGCGGGGACCTGGATATGGCTACACCTTC. The rearrangement uses TRBV7-3 and TRBJ1-2; D may be TRBD1 (5 bases). V was shortened by 5 bases and J by 5 bases, with 18 bases between the two germline ends. The CDR3 is 15 residues long. Per the germline V gene, CDR1 is SGHTA and CDR2 is FQGTGA.

This chain connects TRBV7-8 to TRBJ1-1; TRBD1 might be the D (6 bases). The CDR3 covers 14 residues. Germline CDR1 is SGHVS and CDR2 is FQNEAQ. Trimming shortened V by 5 bases and J by 5 bases, and 15 bases separated the two germline ends. DNA of the CDR3: TGTGCCAGCAGCATACGAACAGGGCAAACTGAAGCTTTCTTT. This gives the protein CASSIRTGQTEAFF.

The chain recombines TRBV27 with TRBJ1-2, with TRBD1 as a possible D gene (5 bases). Per the germline V gene, CDR1 is MNHEY and CDR2 is SMNVEV (reference sequence). The CDR3 spans 13 residues. Deletions cut 2 bases from V and 8 bases from J, with 12 bases between. Here the CDR3 reads CASSLRQSLGYTF. The CDR3 region has the DNA TGTGCCAGCAGTTTAAGACAGAGTTTAGGCTACACCTTC.

This clone has just one count. The chain couples TRBV5-6 to TRBJ2-7; TRBD2 aligns across 10 bases. Germline CDR1 SGHDT, CDR2 YYEEEE. This CDR3 spans 14 amino acids. V lost 5 bases to trimming and J lost 8 bases; unmatched junction nucleotides: 10. CDR3 in amino acids: CASRLTSGITQQYF. CDR3 sequence (DNA): TGTGCCAGCAGATTAACTAGCGGGATCACCCAGCAGTACTTC.

The rearrangement joins TRBV11-1 to TRBJ1-1, with a tentative D call TRBD1 (5 bases). The ends were cut back, 10 bases at V and 2 bases at J, with 14 bases in the middle. The CDR3 has 13 amino acids. Germline V gene data show CDR1 as SGHAT and CDR2 as FQDESV (reference sequence). CDR3 sequence: CATSRGSNTEAFF. The CDR3, as DNA: TGTGCCACCAGTCGGGGGTCCAACACTGAAGCTTTCTTT.

This chain joins TRBV6-1 and TRBJ1-2, with TRBD1 identical over 7 bases. In germline, CDR1 is MNHNS, CDR2 SASEGT. Trimming removed 4 bases from V and 2 bases from J; junction bases left unmatched: 4. The CDR3 extends over 14 amino acids. CDR3 protein: CASSATGTNYGYTF. The CDR3, as DNA: TGTGCCAGCAGTGCGACAGGGACCAACTATGGCTACACCTTC.

This clone was seen a handful of times. The chain links TRBV7-3 to TRBJ2-3, with 8 bases lining up with TRBD2. Unmatched junction bases numbered 4, after V lost 5 bases and J lost 0 bases. Germline V gene sequence: CDR1 SGHTA, CDR2 FQGTGA. This CDR3 comprises 15 residues. The CDR3 coding sequence is TGTGCCAGCAGCGCACTAGCGGTGAGCACAGATACGCAGTATTTT. Protein: CASSALAVSTDTQYF.

This clone showed up just a few times. The V call is TRBV15, the J call TRBJ1-4; no clear D gene. Germline V gene lookup returns CDR1 LNHNV and CDR2 YYDKDF (reference sequence). This CDR3 is built from 15 residues. V was pared by 8 bases and J by 0 bases, with 13 bases between. CDR3 nucleotide sequence: TGTGCCACCGAACCCAGTATTGCAACTAATGAAAAACTGTTTTTT. The encoded protein is CATEPSIATNEKLFF.